Below, 14 T cell receptor beta chains from the same sample are listed, as sequenced in a study of cytomegalovirus exposure and HLA in healthy donors. Researchers ran the PCR with 60 Vbeta and 13 Jbeta primers. The method was immunoSEQ multiplex PCR; TCRdb's version includes in-frame clones alone and lacks a portion of them. The sample has around 160,000 clones; roughly four fifths are singletons. Sequencing was carried out using PBMCs. The receptors derive from a woman aged 40 to 50 in good health and CMV-seronegative.

V and J are TRBV5-4 and TRBJ1-1; a weak D match, TRBD1 (5 bases). Trimming cost V 0 bases and J 4 bases, with 10 bases left between them. Germline values: CDR1 SGHNT, CDR2 YYREEE (reference sequence). The CDR3 length is 14 residues. CDR3 DNA sequence: TGTGCCAGCAGCTTGGAGGGGTCGGGCACTGAAGCTTTCTTT. This codes for CASSLEGSGTEAFF.

This chain joins TRBV28 and TRBJ2-3, with TRBD2 identical over 10 bases. V was clipped by 5 bases and J by 4 bases; unmatched bases: 3. The CDR3 has 14 amino acids. Germline CDR1 reads MDHEN; CDR2 reads SYDVKM. CDR3 region: CASSRLAGADTQYF. DNA for the CDR3: TGTGCCAGCAGTAGGCTAGCGGGAGCAGATACGCAGTATTTT.

The chain has TRBV28 and TRBJ2-5, with 11 positions matching TRBD2. The germline CDR1 and CDR2 sequences are MDHEN and SYDVKM. The J segment lost 5 bases and the V segment lost 4 bases, leaving 9 bases of the junction unmatched. CDR3 length: 16 amino acids. The CDR3 sequence is CASSSPIAGGLETQYF. CDR3 in DNA: TGTGCCAGCAGTTCCCCCATAGCGGGAGGGTTGGAGACCCAGTACTTC.

This rearrangement joins TRBV5-4 to TRBJ1-1, with D hard to call. Germline-derived CDR1 and CDR2 are SGHNT and YYREEE (reference sequence). The CDR3 is 15 residues long. Trimming shortened V by 4 bases and J by 2 bases, and 15 bases separated the two germline ends. CDR3 sequence reads: CASSPYPGSNTEAFF. The CDR3, as DNA: TGTGCCAGCAGCCCGTATCCAGGTTCCAACACTGAAGCTTTCTTT.

The chain combines TRBV10-3 with TRBJ2-2; 8 nucleotides agree with TRBD2. The ends lost 8 bases at V and 5 bases at J; junction bases unmatched: 4. The CDR3 runs to 13 residues. Germline assignment: CDR1 ENHRY and CDR2 SYGVKD. CDR3 amino acids: CAIRGGRTGELFF. The CDR3 nucleotides read TGTGCCATCCGGGGCGGGAGGACCGGGGAGCTGTTTTTT.

The V gene is TRBV30, the J gene TRBJ1-2; possible D gene TRBD1, 5 bases. Trimming took 0 bases from V and 8 from J, leaving 13 bases between them. The V gene's germline CDR1 is GTSNPN and CDR2 SVGIG (reference sequence). The CDR3 spans 13 residues. CDR3 DNA sequence: TGTGCCTGGAGTGTAGTCAGGGATCGGGGCTACACCTTC. It encodes CAWSVVRDRGYTF.

This chain connects TRBV7-2 to TRBJ2-5; TRBD2 aligns across 8 bases. The CDR3 covers 17 residues. The trim removed 3 bases at V and 5 bases at J, leaving 14 bases unmatched. CDR1 and CDR2 (germline): SGHTA, FQGNSA. The CDR3 sequence: CASSFSPGLGGQETQYF. CDR3 in DNA: TGTGCCAGCAGCTTTTCCCCGGGACTAGGGGGTCAGGAGACCCAGTACTTC.

In DNA, the CDR3 is TGTGCCAGCAGACCGGACAGACAAGAGACCCAGTACTTC. Translation: CASRPDRQETQYF. The V gene is TRBV6-5, the J gene TRBJ2-5, with D perhaps TRBD1 (6 bases). CDR1 is MNHEY, CDR2 SVGAGI, per germline. Trimming took 6 bases from V and 2 from J, leaving 10 bases between them. The CDR3 extends over 13 amino acids.

This chain connects TRBV5-5 to TRBJ2-5, with D possibly matching TRBD1 (7 bases). Trimming removed 0 bases at V and 2 bases at J, with 14 bases between. Germline CDR1 is SGHKS and CDR2 is YYEKEE (reference sequence). This CDR3 is built from 16 residues. CDR3 residues: CASSLGRGQGQETQYF. In nucleotides, the CDR3 is TGTGCCAGCAGCTTGGGGAGGGGGCAAGGACAAGAGACCCAGTACTTC.

The chain carries TRBV6-1 and TRBJ2-7; 9 bases line up with TRBD1. The junction had 8 bases not matched to a gene; V was cut back by 4 bases and J by 4 bases. The CDR3 runs 15 residues. Germline assignment: CDR1 MNHNS and CDR2 SASEGT. CDR3 DNA: TGTGCCAGCAGTGTTCTTCAGACAGGGGGTTACGAGCAGTACTTC. Amino acid sequence: CASSVLQTGGYEQYF.

Remarks on this clone: The junction shows a germline mismatch at one end, possibly a read error. The rearrangement links TRBV5-1 to TRBJ2-7, with TRBD2 as a possible D gene (5 bases). Germline V lookup: CDR1 SGHRS, CDR2 YFSETQ. This CDR3 is 14 amino acids long. The CDR3 DNA reads as TGCGCCAGCAGCTACCACTCGGGTGACTACGAGCAGTACTTT. Encoded protein: CASSYHSGDYEQYF.

This clone was observed a few times. The chain employs TRBV2 and TRBJ1-5; the D is unclear. V dropped 5 bases and J dropped 2 bases, with 13 bases sitting between them. The germline V gene has CDR1 SNHLY and CDR2 FYNNEI. This CDR3 is 15 amino acids long. CDR3 region: CASSSAVAGNQPQHF. Here the CDR3 DNA reads TGTGCCAGCAGTTCGGCGGTCGCCGGCAATCAGCCCCAGCATTTT.

The chain combines TRBV4-2 with TRBJ2-1; 9 nucleotides align to TRBD2. CDR1 LGHNA and CDR2 YNFKEQ come from the germline V gene. With V trimmed by 1 base and J by 5 bases, 3 bases remained unmatched. This CDR3 is 15 amino acids long. Here the CDR3 DNA reads TGTGCCAGCAGCCAAGGGACTAGCGCCAACAATGAGCAGTTCTTC. Its protein is CASSQGTSANNEQFF.

The chain is built from TRBV14 and TRBJ1-1; D perhaps matches TRBD1 (6 bases). Trimming removed 3 bases at V and 8 bases at J, with 13 bases between. The CDR3 covers 13 residues. CDR1 SGHDN and CDR2 FVKESK come from the germline V gene. The CDR3 sequence: CASSHPAGQEAFF. The CDR3 DNA reads as TGTGCCAGCAGCCATCCTGCTGGACAGGAAGCTTTCTTT.